Presented here are 5 T cell receptor beta chains from one specimen sequenced in a study of shared clonotypes between healthy human individuals. This table comes from immunoSEQ multiplex PCR, and its TCRdb copy is limited to in-frame clones, with some not included. The repertoire consists of more than 2,000,000 clones, with approximately 92% occurring once and the leading ten covering more than 0.12%. The sequenced material came from naive CD4+ T cells sorted from blood. The sample's subset: CD45RA+ positively selected. Receptors originate from a man younger than 35 in good health.

The CDR3 region is CASCPPGGNYVGYTF. The CDR3 nucleotides read TGTGCCAGTTGTCCCCCAGGGGGGAACTACGTAGGCTACACCTTC. This chain uses TRBV19 with TRBJ1-2; 7 positions agree with TRBD1. J gave up 8 bases and V 8 bases, and 17 bases lay outside the gene matches. The germline gives CDR1 LNHDA, CDR2 SQIVND (reference sequence). CDR3 size: 15 residues.

V is TRBV5-1 and J is TRBJ1-2, with 11 nucleotides matching TRBD1. The ends lost 1 base at V and 6 bases at J; junction bases unmatched: 5. This CDR3 has 15 amino acids. The germline V gene encodes CDR1 SGHRS and CDR2 YFSETQ. The CDR3: CASSLTGQGADGYTF. CDR3 in DNA: TGCGCCAGCAGCTTGACCGGACAGGGGGCTGATGGCTACACCTTC.

This sequence joins TRBV27 and TRBJ2-1, with 8 bases lining up with TRBD2. J lost 16 bases, V lost 2 bases, and 13 bases had no gene match. The CDR3 loop spans 14 amino acids. Germline assignment: CDR1 MNHEY and CDR2 SMNVEV (reference sequence). The CDR3 loop reads CASSLTSLAGPPFF. CDR3 sequence (DNA): TGTGCCAGCAGTTTAACTAGTCTAGCGGGCCCCCCATTCTTC.

V is TRBV19 and J is TRBJ1-6, with TRBD1 identical over 8 bases. This CDR3 region has 15 residues. The V segment lost 5 bases and the J segment 9 bases; nucleotides outside the gene matches: 9. Germline-derived CDR1 and CDR2 are LNHDA and SQIVND (reference sequence). The CDR3 DNA is TGTGCCAGTAGTCTCATGGACAGGGCAATTTCACCCCTCCACTTT. The encoded protein is CASSLMDRAISPLHF.

The J gene is TRBJ1-1, the V gene TRBV29-1, with TRBD1 identical over 7 bases. The length of the CDR3 is 14 residues. V dropped 6 bases and J dropped 1; count of bases not matched to a gene: 8. CDR1 and CDR2 (germline): SQVTM, ANQGSEA. CDR3 amino acids: CSVGAGTANTEAFF. The CDR3, as DNA: TGCAGCGTGGGGGCCGGGACAGCGAACACTGAAGCTTTCTTT.